This TCR beta chain came from a study of T cells in localized non-small cell lung cancer. Regarding the study as a whole: Peak T cell clonality was found in uninvolved adjacent lung, exceeding tumor. Adjacent lung had a median around 60 of the 100 largest tumor clones.

The CDR3 runs 17 residues. Germline assignment: CDR1 LGHNA and CDR2 YSLEER. With 2 bases clipped from V and 6 bases from J, the junction kept 10 bases outside the gene matches. This clone has a single count. Antigen unknown. Using immunoSEQ multiplex PCR, the repertoire was profiled, and TCRdb retains in-frame clones only, with some absent. Of fewer than 30,000 clones listed, roughly 88% are singletons. This chain uses TRBV4-3 with TRBJ2-3; TRBD2 aligns across 11 bases. Sequencing was performed on peripheral blood, taken before any cancer treatment. The sequence came from a woman aged 35 to 70 with stage I lung adenocarcinoma. The CDR3: CASSQRGLAGQGDTQYF. The CDR3 bases are TGCGCCAGCAGCCAACGTGGACTAGCGGGTCAGGGGGATACGCAGTATTTT.